The 23 T cell receptor beta chains below come from one sample, sequenced in a study of molecular identifiers for immune sequencing clone quantification. TCRdb re-derived calls from the PCR reads in MiXCR, one entry per CDR3 protein. The sample carries 62,000 or so distinct CDR3 sequences, 15% to 20% recorded once. Sequenced sample: naive CD8+ T cells from blood, with Jurkat cell RNA spiked in. Subset defined: FACS-sorted CD8+CD4-CCR7+CD45RA+ naive T cells. The receptors stem from a human donor in good health. Some libraries in this study had Jurkat cell RNA spiked in.

This clonotype was seen a few times. The chain employs TRBV5-4 and TRBJ2-5; 7 nucleotides align to TRBD2. The CDR3 sequence is 13 residues long. Germline CDR1 and CDR2: SGHNT and YYREEE (reference sequence). The junction had 2 bases not matched to a gene; V was cut back by 2 bases and J by 4 bases. The CDR3 DNA reads TGTGCCAGCAGCTTCTGGGGGGGAGAGACCCAGTACTTC. Translation gives CASSFWGGETQYF.

This clonotype was observed many times. The V gene is TRBV29-1, the J gene TRBJ2-1; 7 bases are a match to TRBD1. Germline V gene sequence: CDR1 SQVTM, CDR2 ANQGSEA. CDR3 length equals 11 residues. The V segment lost 6 bases and the J segment 9 bases; nucleotides outside the gene matches: 5. The CDR3 is CSVTGTGEQFF. CDR3 DNA sequence: TGCAGCGTGACAGGGACCGGTGAGCAGTTCTTC.

This chain joins TRBV11-3 and TRBJ1-1; tentatively, D is TRBD1 (5 bases). CDR1 and CDR2 from the germline V gene are SGHNT and YENEEA. Trimming shortened V by 3 bases and J by 0 bases, and 11 bases separated the two germline ends. The CDR3 is made up of 15 amino acids. Here the CDR3 DNA reads TGTGCCAGCAGCTTGGCAGGGTTAATGAACACTGAAGCTTTCTTT. This codes for CASSLAGLMNTEAFF.

This clonotype was seen repeatedly, ten times or more. CDR3 amino acids: CASTQARGIEAFF. Written as DNA, the CDR3 is TGTGCCAGTACACAGGCCCGAGGGATTGAAGCTTTCTTT. The V and J genes are TRBV6-5 and TRBJ1-1, with D maybe TRBD1 (5 bases). The CDR3 covers 13 residues. V was trimmed by 9 bases and J by 7 bases, leaving 18 bases between them. CDR1 MNHEY and CDR2 SVGAGI come from the germline V gene.

This clonotype was picked up many times. V is TRBV23-1 and J is TRBJ1-1; D is unresolved. TRBV23-1 is flagged as an ORF with uncertain function. Trimming cost V 3 bases and J 0 bases, with 8 bases left between them. The CDR3 loop spans 14 amino acids. CDR3 region: CASSQDEVNTEAFF. The CDR3 region has the DNA TGCGCCAGCAGTCAGGACGAGGTGAACACTGAAGCTTTCTTT.

This clonotype was seen at least ten times. The chain has TRBV7-2 and TRBJ2-6; 7 bases agree with TRBD1. In germline, CDR1 is SGHTA, CDR2 FQGNSA. The J segment lost 0 bases and the V segment lost 3 bases, leaving 5 bases of the junction unmatched. CDR3 length equals 17 residues. CDR3 sequence (DNA): TGTGCCAGCAGCTTTCCGGGACAGATCTCTGGGGCCAACGTCCTGACTTTC. It specifies CASSFPGQISGANVLTF.

This clonotype was counted a few times. The chain uses TRBV13 and TRBJ2-3; D is ambiguous. This CDR3 has 14 amino acids. Germline lookup yields CDR1 PRHDT and CDR2 FYEKMQ (reference sequence). Trimming shortened V by 3 bases and J by 2 bases, and 9 bases separated the two germline ends. The chain's CDR3 is CASSFSENTDTQYF. The CDR3 DNA sequence: TGTGCCAGCAGCTTCTCGGAGAACACAGATACGCAGTATTTT. The variable domain in full, completed from reference TRBV13 and TRBJ2-3, reads AAGVIQSPRHLIKEKRETATLKCYPIPRHDTVYWYQQGPGQDPQFLISFYEKMQSDKGSIPDRFSAQQFSDYHSELNMSSLELGDSALYFCASSFSENTDTQYFGPGTRLTVL.

The table lists this clonotype with many counts. DNA for the CDR3: TGTGCCAGTAGTACCCCATCGGCGACAGATACGCAGTATTTT. Translating it yields CASSTPSATDTQYF. The chain uses TRBV19 and TRBJ2-3; D gene uncertain. The ends were cut back, 4 bases at V and 3 bases at J, with 11 bases in the middle. The CDR3 is 14 amino acids. Germline lookup yields CDR1 LNHDA and CDR2 SQIVND (reference sequence).

This clonotype was recorded a few times. This chain joins TRBV7-6 and TRBJ1-4; D remains unclear. CDR1 and CDR2 from the germline V gene are SGHVS and FNYEAQ. V lost 1 base and J 7 bases, leaving 10 bases between the germline ends. The CDR3 runs 14 residues. CDR3 nucleotides: TGTGCCAGCAGCTTAGGGCCCATGGGTGAAAAACTGTTTTTT. This codes for CASSLGPMGEKLFF.

There are many counts of this clonotype. Germline is not matched at one junction end, which may reflect a read error. The chain joins TRBV7-7 to TRBJ2-3; D possibly corresponds to TRBD1 (5 bases). The CDR3 sequence is 13 residues long. Per the germline V gene, CDR1 is SSHAT and CDR2 is FNYEAQ (reference sequence). Here the CDR3 DNA reads TGTGCTAGCAGCTTATATCAGGGAGATACGCAGTATTTT. Protein sequence: CASSLYQGDTQYF.

Notes on this clonotype: This may be a read error, as it is one base from a much larger clone. The gene calls are TRBV24-1 and TRBJ2-3; the D gene is possibly TRBD1 (5 bases). The CDR3 loop spans 14 amino acids. Germline V gene lookup returns CDR1 KGHDR and CDR2 SFDVKD. The CDR3 DNA is TGTGCCGCCAGTGAACGGACACACACAGATACGCAGTATTTT. This codes for CAASERTHTDTQYF.

The table lists this clonotype with many counts. The chain combines TRBV12-3 or TRBV12-4 with TRBJ1-5; possible D gene TRBD1, 6 bases. The CDR3 is 15 amino acids. V shed 2 bases and J shed 3 bases, with 11 bases lying between them. CDR3: CASSLSWGPNQPQHF. As DNA, the CDR3 is TGTGCCAGCAGTTTATCCTGGGGGCCCAATCAGCCCCAGCATTTT.

This clonotype was seen a handful of times. The chain has TRBV12-3 or TRBV12-4 and TRBJ1-1; D is ambiguous. The CDR3 has 13 amino acids. The germline V and J ends were trimmed by 1 base and 3 bases, with 6 bases remaining between them. CDR3 nucleotides: TGTGCCAGCAGTTTAGAAGTCTACACTGAAGCTTTCTTT. Protein: CASSLEVYTEAFF.

This clonotype was detected only a few times. This chain connects TRBV21-1 to TRBJ1-4. TRBV21-1 is reported as a pseudogene. The CDR3 is 16 residues long. The CDR3 nucleotides read TGTGCCAGCAGCACCCTAGGTCGGGCAACTAATGAAAAACTGTTTTTT. Amino acids: CASSTLGRATNEKLFF.

This clonotype was detected ten times or more. The chain employs TRBV19 and TRBJ2-1; D is uncertain. Germline-derived CDR1 and CDR2 are LNHDA and SQIVND (reference sequence). The CDR3 is made up of 12 amino acids. The V end lost 3 bases, the J end lost 6 bases, and 6 bases lay between the germline ends. The CDR3 spells CASSISINEQFF. The CDR3 DNA sequence: TGTGCCAGTAGTATTAGCATCAATGAGCAGTTCTTC.

This clonotype has only a few counts. The CDR3 sequence: CATSVGYNEQFF. CDR3 DNA: TGTGCCACCAGTGTTGGATACAATGAGCAGTTCTTC. V gene TRBV24-1 combines with J gene TRBJ2-1; unclear D gene. Per germline, CDR1 KGHDR and CDR2 SFDVKD. The V gene lost 5 bases and the J gene lost 4 bases, with 5 bases spanning the gap. The CDR3 length is 12 residues.

In its sample, this clonotype was seen many times. The chain carries TRBV29-1 and TRBJ1-1; 7 positions match TRBD1. The V gene's germline CDR1 is SQVTM and CDR2 ANQGSEA. This CDR3 comprises 16 residues. With V trimmed by 7 bases and J by 6 bases, 20 bases remained unmatched. CDR3 loop: CSAPRYSTGSEAEAFF. The CDR3 DNA follows: TGCAGCGCTCCCCGCTACTCGACAGGGTCGGAGGCTGAAGCTTTCTTT.

This clonotype was observed many times. V is TRBV11-2 and J is TRBJ2-3; 11 bases are shared with TRBD1. Germline CDR1 is SGHAT and CDR2 is FQNNGV. V gave up 5 bases and J gave up 5 bases; unmatched junction bases: 6. The CDR3 is 15 amino acids. The CDR3 sequence is CASSPGQGARDTQYF. CDR3 nucleotides: TGTGCCAGCAGCCCCGGACAGGGGGCGAGAGATACGCAGTATTTT.

Many counts were recorded for this clonotype. This chain connects TRBV24-1 to TRBJ2-3; 14 positions match TRBD2. With V trimmed by 7 bases and J by 4 bases, 0 bases remained unmatched. Per the germline V gene, CDR1 is KGHDR and CDR2 is SFDVKD. The CDR3 contains 14 residues. CDR3 residues: CATRGLAGADTQYF. CDR3 in DNA: TGTGCCACCAGGGGACTAGCGGGAGCAGATACGCAGTATTTT.

Many counts were recorded for this clonotype. In DNA, the CDR3 is TGCAGCGCCGAAGGGCGTCTAGCGAACAATGAGCAGTTCTTC. Translating gives CSAEGRLANNEQFF. The chain has TRBV29-1 and TRBJ2-1; TRBD2 might be the D (6 bases). The V gene lost 7 bases and the J gene lost 5 bases, with 18 bases spanning the gap. This CDR3 has 14 residues. The germline V gene has CDR1 SQVTM and CDR2 ANQGSEA.

CDR3 sequence: CASPAGGGGNEQFF. The DNA for the CDR3 is TGTGCCAGCCCTGCGGGAGGCGGGGGGAATGAGCAGTTCTTC. V usage is TRBV2 and J usage is TRBJ2-1, with TRBD2 matching over 8 bases. The CDR3 sequence is 14 residues long. J lost 7 bases, V lost 8 bases, and 10 bases had no gene match. Looked up from germline, CDR1 is SNHLY and CDR2 is FYNNEI.

Ten or more counts support this clonotype. This sequence joins TRBV28 and TRBJ2-7; 9 nucleotides match TRBD2. Looked up from germline, CDR1 is MDHEN and CDR2 is SYDVKM. The junction had 9 bases not matched to a gene; V was cut back by 5 bases and J by 4 bases. This CDR3 comprises 15 residues. CDR3 loop: CASSILLAGIYEQYF. CDR3 sequence (DNA): TGTGCCAGCAGTATCCTCCTAGCGGGGATTTACGAGCAGTACTTC.

The V gene is TRBV5-1, the J gene TRBJ2-2; D remains unclear. This CDR3 is built from 17 residues. Germline lookup yields CDR1 SGHRS and CDR2 YFSETQ. The germline V and J ends were trimmed by 0 bases and 1 base, with 13 bases remaining between them. DNA for the CDR3: TGCGCCAGCAGCTTGGGGGTCACTGCCGAGAACACCGGGGAGCTGTTTTTT. Protein sequence: CASSLGVTAENTGELFF.